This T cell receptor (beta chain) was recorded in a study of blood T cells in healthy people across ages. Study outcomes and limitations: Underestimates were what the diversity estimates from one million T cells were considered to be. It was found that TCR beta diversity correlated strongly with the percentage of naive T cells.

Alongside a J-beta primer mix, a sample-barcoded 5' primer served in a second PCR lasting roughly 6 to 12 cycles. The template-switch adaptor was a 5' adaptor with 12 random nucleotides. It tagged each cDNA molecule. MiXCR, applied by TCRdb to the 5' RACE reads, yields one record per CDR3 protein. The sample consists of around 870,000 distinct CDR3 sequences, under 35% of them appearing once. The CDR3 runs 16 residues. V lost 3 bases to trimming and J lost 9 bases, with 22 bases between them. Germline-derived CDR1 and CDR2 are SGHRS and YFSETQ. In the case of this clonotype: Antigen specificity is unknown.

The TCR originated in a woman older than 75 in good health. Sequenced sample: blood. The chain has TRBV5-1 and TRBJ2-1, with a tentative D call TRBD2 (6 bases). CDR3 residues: CASSSEARGGWREQFF. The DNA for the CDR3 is TGCGCCAGCAGCTCGGAGGCCCGGGGAGGCTGGCGTGAGCAGTTCTTC.